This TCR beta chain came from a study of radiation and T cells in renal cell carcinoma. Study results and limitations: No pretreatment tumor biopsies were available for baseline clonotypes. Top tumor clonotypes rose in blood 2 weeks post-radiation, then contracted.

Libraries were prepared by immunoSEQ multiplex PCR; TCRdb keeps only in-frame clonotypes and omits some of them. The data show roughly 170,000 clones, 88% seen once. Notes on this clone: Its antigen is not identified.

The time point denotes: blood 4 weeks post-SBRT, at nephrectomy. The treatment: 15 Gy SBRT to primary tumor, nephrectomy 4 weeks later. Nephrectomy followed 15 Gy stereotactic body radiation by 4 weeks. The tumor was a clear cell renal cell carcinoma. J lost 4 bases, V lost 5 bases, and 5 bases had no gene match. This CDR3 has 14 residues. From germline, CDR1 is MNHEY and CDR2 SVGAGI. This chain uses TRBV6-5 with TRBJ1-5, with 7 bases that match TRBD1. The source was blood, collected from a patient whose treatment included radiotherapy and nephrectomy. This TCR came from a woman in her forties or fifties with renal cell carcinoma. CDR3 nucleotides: TGTGCCAGCAGTCCCAGGGGGGTAAATCAGCCCCAGCATTTT. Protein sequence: CASSPRGVNQPQHF.